This T cell receptor (beta chain) was obtained from a study of blood T cell repertoires in COVID-19. Study context: Samples representing acute and convalescent COVID-19 were sourced from the United States, Italy and Spain. PBMCs, B-cell-depleted T cells, or T cells were the source of the cDNA or gDNA that made up the material.

Original analysis: Using reference gene primer amplification, nucleated cell counts were estimated. Some clones are missing from TCRdb's copy, which holds only in-frame ones; the method was immunoSEQ multiplex PCR. V and J calls plus clone size are reproduced from that table; the DNA served to infer D and trimming. In the table there are 65,000 to 95,000 clones, about 80% of which are singletons. The receptor's source is a man aged 50 to 59 with active or convalescent COVID-19. The sample consisted of peripheral blood.

The CDR3 here is CASSSTGIVTDTQYF. The CDR3 coding sequence is TGTGCCAGCAGCTCCACAGGGATAGTGACAGATACGCAGTATTTT. The rearrangement links TRBV5-4 to TRBJ2-3; perhaps TRBD1 as D (6 bases). CDR1 is SGHNT, CDR2 YYREEE, per germline (reference sequence). V was shortened by 3 bases and J by 3 bases, with 14 bases between the two germline ends. The CDR3 spans 15 residues.